One and the same sample provided the 23 T cell receptor beta chains below, sequenced in a study of blood T cell repertoires in COVID-19. Sequencing was performed with immunoSEQ multiplex PCR; in TCRdb, only in-frame clones are kept and a portion is missing. Seen here are around 230,000 clones, approximately 83% observed once, and the top ten hold 9.6%. The source material was peripheral blood. Receptors were obtained from a woman aged 80 or over with acute or convalescent COVID-19.

The chain carries TRBV5-6 and TRBJ1-1; no definite D call. This CDR3 has 11 residues. Germline CDR1 is SGHDT and CDR2 is YYEEEE. V dropped 3 bases and J dropped 8 bases, with 8 bases sitting between them. CDR3 in DNA: TGTGCCAGCAGCTATAGAGGAGAAGCTTTCTTT. Protein: CASSYRGEAFF.

The genes are TRBV19 and TRBJ1-5; 7 nucleotides match TRBD1. The CDR3 contains 13 residues. Trimming removed 7 bases from V and 6 bases from J; junction bases left unmatched: 6. Germline V lookup: CDR1 LNHDA, CDR2 SQIVND (reference sequence). The CDR3 nucleotides are TGTGCCAGTACCCGAGGGGGCCCTCAGCCCCAGCATTTT. It translates to CASTRGGPQPQHF. Complete variable domain (other parts from reference TRBV19 and TRBJ1-5): DGGITQSPKYLFRKEGQNVTLSCEQNLNHDAMYWYRQDPGQGLRLIYYSQIVNDFQKGDIAEGYSVSREKKESFPLTVTSAQKNPTAFYLCASTRGGPQPQHFGDGTRLSIL.

This chain links TRBV18 with TRBJ1-2; 7 bases map to TRBD1. With V trimmed by 2 bases and J by 2 bases, 8 bases remained unmatched. The CDR3 spans 16 residues. The germline V gene has CDR1 KGHSH and CDR2 LQKENI. The CDR3 nucleotides read TGTGCCAGCTCACCAACTCCGGGACAGAAAAACTATGGCTACACCTTC. Protein sequence: CASSPTPGQKNYGYTF. Full variable domain (outside the CDR3, taken from reference TRBV18 and TRBJ1-2): NAGVMQNPRHLVRRRGQEARLRCSPMKGHSHVYWYRQLPEEGLKFMVYLQKENIIDESGMPKERFSAEFPKEGPSILRIQQVVRGDSAAYFCASSPTPGQKNYGYTFGSGTRLTVV.

The chain carries TRBV29-1 and TRBJ2-3, with D possibly being TRBD1 (5 bases). Germline CDR1 is SQVTM and CDR2 is ANQGSEA. This CDR3 region has 14 residues. The germline V and J ends were trimmed by 5 bases and 4 bases, with 16 bases remaining between them. CDR3 in amino acids: CSVSWTSSADTQYF. In nucleotides, the CDR3 is TGCAGCGTTAGCTGGACATCCTCCGCAGATACGCAGTATTTT.

The V call is TRBV18, the J call TRBJ1-6; perhaps TRBD1 as D (5 bases). Looked up from germline, CDR1 is KGHSH and CDR2 is LQKENI. CDR3 length equals 13 residues. V was pared by 6 bases and J by 14 bases, with 17 bases between. In DNA, the CDR3 is TGTGCCAGCTCCCCTGGGGGGGAACTTTCCCTCCACTTT. This codes for CASSPGGELSLHF.

The rearrangement joins TRBV27 to TRBJ1-1, with 7 bases lining up with TRBD1. This CDR3 comprises 15 residues. After removal of 5 bases from V and 0 bases from J, the junction contained 6 bases not matched to a gene. The V gene's germline CDR1 is MNHEY and CDR2 SMNVEV (reference sequence). DNA for the CDR3: TGTGCCAGCAGTACAGGGGCCCCCATGAACACTGAAGCTTTCTTT. Its protein is CASSTGAPMNTEAFF.

This clone was seen more than once but under ten times. This sequence joins TRBV2 and TRBJ2-6, with 10 bases identical to TRBD1. The CDR3 totals 18 residues. Germline V gives CDR1 SNHLY, CDR2 FYNNEI. Trimming removed 6 bases from V and 1 base from J; junction bases left unmatched: 9. CDR3 bases: TGTGCCAGCAGCGCCCTGGACAGGGGGTCTTCTGGGGCCAACGTCCTGACTTTC. Amino acid sequence: CASSALDRGSSGANVLTF.

This clone was picked up one time. The gene calls are TRBV5-4 and TRBJ1-2; 10 bases fit TRBD1. The CDR3 covers 14 residues. Germline CDR1 SGHNT, CDR2 YYREEE (reference sequence). The V and J ends lost 2 bases and 6 bases, in that order; junction bases with no gene match: 4. This CDR3 reads CASSLPGQGHGYTF. The CDR3 nucleotides read TGTGCCAGCAGCTTACCGGGACAGGGGCATGGCTACACCTTC. The full variable domain, with the rest looked up from reference TRBV5-4 and TRBJ1-2, is ETGVTQSPTHLIKTRGQQVTLRCSSQSGHNTVSWYQQALGQGPQFIFQYYREEENGRGNFPPRFSGLQFPNYSSELNVNALELDDSALYLCASSLPGQGHGYTFGSGTRLTVV.

The rearrangement uses TRBV6-5 and TRBJ1-6; D remains unclear. This CDR3 comprises 12 residues. Trimming took 6 bases from V and 7 from J, leaving 7 bases between them. Germline CDR1 reads MNHEY; CDR2 reads SVGAGI. CDR3 in DNA: TGTGCCAGCAGAACTCAAAATTCACCCCTCCACTTT. Protein product: CASRTQNSPLHF.

The chain couples TRBV18 to TRBJ2-7, with TRBD1 identical over 9 bases. The trim removed 6 bases at V and 6 bases at J, leaving 9 bases unmatched. The CDR3 is 14 amino acids. Looked up from germline, CDR1 is KGHSH and CDR2 is LQKENI. This CDR3 reads CASSDLPTGGEQYF. The CDR3 region has the DNA TGTGCCAGCTCGGACCTTCCGACAGGGGGCGAGCAGTACTTC.

This chain uses TRBV27 with TRBJ1-1; tentatively, D is TRBD1 (6 bases). This CDR3 is built from 15 residues. The germline V and J ends were trimmed by 4 bases and 0 bases, with 12 bases remaining between them. Germline V gives CDR1 MNHEY, CDR2 SMNVEV (reference sequence). CDR3 sequence: CASSSGQTMNTEAFF. The DNA for the CDR3 is TGTGCCAGCAGTTCAGGACAGACCATGAACACTGAAGCTTTCTTT.

The chain has TRBV2 and TRBJ1-1, with D possibly matching TRBD1 (5 bases). The germline V gene has CDR1 SNHLY and CDR2 FYNNEI. V lost 6 bases and J lost 11, with 10 bases in between. The CDR3 has 10 residues. The CDR3 here is CASSLTAAFF. The DNA of the CDR3 is TGTGCCAGCAGCTTGACAGCGGCTTTCTTT.

The chain couples TRBV28 to TRBJ1-5; 8 bases align to TRBD1. Germline assignment: CDR1 MDHEN and CDR2 SYDVKM. The CDR3 length is 16 residues. Losses at the gene ends were 7 bases for V and 5 bases for J; bases not matched to a gene: 13. The CDR3 here is CASIPQGGRGHQPQHF. The CDR3 DNA reads TGTGCCAGCATTCCACAGGGGGGTCGGGGACATCAGCCCCAGCATTTT. Full variable domain (remainder filled in from reference TRBV28 and TRBJ1-5): DVKVTQSSRYLVKRTGEKVFLECVQDMDHENMFWYRQDPGLGLRLIYFSYDVKMKEKGDIPEGYSVSREKKERFSLILESASTNQTSMYLCASIPQGGRGHQPQHFGDGTRLSIL.

The J gene is TRBJ1-1, the V gene TRBV6-4; D uncertain. This CDR3 comprises 13 residues. The germline V gene encodes CDR1 MRHNA and CDR2 SNTAGT. V lost 11 bases and J 0 bases, leaving 13 bases between the germline ends. The CDR3 region is CAYLGRMNTEAFF. CDR3 coding DNA: TGTGCCTACCTGGGCCGGATGAACACTGAAGCTTTCTTT.

The chain is built from TRBV6-5 and TRBJ1-1; a possible D gene is TRBD1 (5 bases). Trimming stripped 7 bases from V and 4 bases from J, with 19 bases between. The CDR3 has 15 amino acids. The germline V gene encodes CDR1 MNHEY and CDR2 SVGAGI. The CDR3: CASNLAGNLGTEAFF. CDR3 DNA sequence: TGTGCCAGCAACTTAGCAGGGAATTTAGGCACTGAAGCTTTCTTT.

This chain joins TRBV3-1 (or the pseudogene TRBV3-2) and TRBJ1-1; weak D call: TRBD1 (5 bases). The CDR3 is 15 amino acids. The ends were cut back, 3 bases at V and 4 bases at J, with 15 bases in the middle. From germline, CDR1 is LGHDT and CDR2 YNNKEL (reference sequence). CDR3 protein: CASSQGQAGLTEAFF. CDR3 DNA sequence: TGTGCCAGCAGCCAGGGTCAGGCGGGGCTCACTGAAGCTTTCTTT.

The chain couples TRBV2 to TRBJ1-1, with 11 positions matching TRBD1. The CDR3 is made up of 14 amino acids. With 7 bases clipped from V and 1 base from J, the junction kept 2 bases outside the gene matches. Per germline, CDR1 SNHLY and CDR2 FYNNEI. The chain's CDR3 is CASTGQGANTEAFF. Written as DNA, the CDR3 is TGTGCCAGCACTGGACAGGGGGCGAACACTGAAGCTTTCTTT.

The chain recombines TRBV19 with TRBJ1-5; D is possibly TRBD1 (5 bases). This CDR3 has 15 residues. V was cut by 7 bases and J by 0 bases, with 13 bases left in between. The germline V gene encodes CDR1 LNHDA and CDR2 SQIVND (reference sequence). The CDR3, as DNA: TGTGCCAGTAATGTGGTGACAGATAGCAATCAGCCCCAGCATTTT. Amino acids: CASNVVTDSNQPQHF.

The rearrangement joins TRBV7-9 to TRBJ2-5; D is possibly TRBD2 (6 bases). Germline assignment: CDR1 SEHNR and CDR2 FQNEAQ (reference sequence). The CDR3 covers 14 residues. V gave up 1 base and J gave up 2 bases, with 8 bases separating them. The CDR3 region is CASSLVSGQETQYF. CDR3 nucleotide sequence: TGTGCCAGCAGCTTAGTGAGCGGGCAAGAGACCCAGTACTTC.

V is TRBV28 and J is TRBJ2-7; no clear D gene. This CDR3 is built from 17 residues. The germline V gene encodes CDR1 MDHEN and CDR2 SYDVKM. V gave up 5 bases and J gave up 7 bases, with 27 bases separating them. This CDR3 is CASSLNLDTFPPWEQYF. The CDR3 DNA sequence: TGTGCCAGCAGTCTTAACCTTGACACGTTTCCCCCGTGGGAGCAGTACTTC.

CDR3 loop: CASRLAGRTDTQYF. The CDR3 bases are TGTGCCAGCAGGCTAGCGGGGAGAACAGATACGCAGTATTTT. The chain employs TRBV6-4 and TRBJ2-3, with 9 bases identical to TRBD2. The CDR3 length is 14 residues. J lost 3 bases, V lost 6 bases, and 4 bases had no gene match. Germline CDR1 is MRHNA and CDR2 is SNTAGT.

This chain uses TRBV10-3 with TRBJ2-7; TRBD2 is a possible D gene (5 bases). V lost 3 bases and J lost 6, with 12 bases in between. CDR1 is ENHRY and CDR2 is SYGVKD in the germline V gene. The CDR3 sequence is 13 residues long. The CDR3 spells CAISDPPGIEQYF. The CDR3 DNA is TGTGCCATCAGTGACCCCCCCGGGATCGAGCAGTACTTC.

V is TRBV5-6 and J is TRBJ2-7; TRBD1 matches 12 bases. There are 15 residues in the CDR3. CDR1 is SGHDT and CDR2 is YYEEEE in the germline V gene. The trim removed 2 bases at V and 5 bases at J, leaving 5 bases unmatched. The CDR3 DNA follows: TGTGCCAGCAGCTTACCGGGACAGGGGGCTGACGAGCAGTACTTC. It specifies CASSLPGQGADEQYF.